The source of this TCR beta chain is a study of cytomegalovirus exposure and HLA in healthy donors. Study in general: The Caucasian-associated ancestry cluster contained 81% of the roughly 400 genotyped donors. Overall study findings and caveats: There was a cluster of highly shared sequence variants that was likely a sequencing artifact.

V lost 1 base and J lost 5, with 15 bases in between. Germline V lookup: CDR1 SGHAT, CDR2 FQNNGV. CDR3 length: 15 residues. The PCR ran on 60 Vbeta and 13 Jbeta primers. Sequencing used immunoSEQ multiplex PCR; TCRdb keeps in-frame clones, though not all of them. The sample has about 120,000 clones; about 8.6% are singletons. Comment on this clone: Its antigen remains unknown.

The J gene is TRBJ2-7, the V gene TRBV11-2, with D maybe TRBD2 (7 bases). The TCR comes from a woman aged 40 to 50 in good health and CMV-seropositive. Sample: PBMCs. This chain's CDR3 is CASSLGGGAGDEQYF. DNA for the CDR3: TGTGCCAGCAGCTTAGGAGGGGGGGCCGGGGACGAGCAGTACTTC.